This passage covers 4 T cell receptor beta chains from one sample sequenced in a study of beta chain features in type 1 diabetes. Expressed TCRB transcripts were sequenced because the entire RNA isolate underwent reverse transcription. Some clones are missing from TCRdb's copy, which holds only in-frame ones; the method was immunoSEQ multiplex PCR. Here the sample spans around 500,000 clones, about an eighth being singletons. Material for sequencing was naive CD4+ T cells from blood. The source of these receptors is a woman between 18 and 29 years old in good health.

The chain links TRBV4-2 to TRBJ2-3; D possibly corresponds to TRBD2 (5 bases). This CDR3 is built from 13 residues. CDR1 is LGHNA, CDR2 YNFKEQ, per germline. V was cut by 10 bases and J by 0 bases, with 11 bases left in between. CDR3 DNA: TGTGCCACGAGAGCGGCTAGCACAGATACGCAGTATTTT. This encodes CATRAASTDTQYF.

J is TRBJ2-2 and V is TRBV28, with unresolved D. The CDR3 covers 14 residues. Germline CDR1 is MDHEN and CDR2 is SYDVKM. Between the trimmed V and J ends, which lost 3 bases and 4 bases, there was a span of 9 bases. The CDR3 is CASSLVAVTGELFF. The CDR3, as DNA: TGTGCCAGCAGTTTGGTCGCGGTCACCGGGGAGCTGTTTTTT.

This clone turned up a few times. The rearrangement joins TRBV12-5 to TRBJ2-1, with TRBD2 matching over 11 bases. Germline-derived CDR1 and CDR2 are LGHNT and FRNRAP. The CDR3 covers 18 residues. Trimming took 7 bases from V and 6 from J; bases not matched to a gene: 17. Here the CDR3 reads CASALPALAGGGINEQFF. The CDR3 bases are TGTGCTAGTGCCCTCCCCGCCTTAGCGGGAGGGGGGATCAATGAGCAGTTCTTC.

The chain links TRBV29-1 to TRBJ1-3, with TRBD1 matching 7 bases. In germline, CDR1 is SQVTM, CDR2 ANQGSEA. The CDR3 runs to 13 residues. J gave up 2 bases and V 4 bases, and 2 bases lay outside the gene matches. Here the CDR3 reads CSVGQGTGNTIYF. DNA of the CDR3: TGCAGCGTTGGACAGGGCACTGGAAACACCATATATTTT.